This T cell receptor beta chain was sequenced during a study of T cell repertoires in cytomegalovirus infection. Study context: CMV epitopes that were recently identified and HLA-C-restricted were used alongside well-studied HLA-B-restricted ones. Both a matching HLA type and CMV infection were indicated by public TCR beta signatures.

In regard to this clonotype: Its specificity is unknown.

TCRdb ran MiXCR on the reads and lists one entry per CDR3 protein. The sample has around 540,000 distinct CDR3 sequences; roughly a third are singletons. This CDR3 spans 13 amino acids. Trimming shortened V by 7 bases and J by 6 bases, and 15 bases separated the two germline ends. Notes on the study in general: Cumulative frequency (of public TCR beta family members) identified carriers of CMV plus the relevant HLA. Ex vivo responses were dominated by HLA-C-restricted CMV-specific TCR beta clonotypes.

The chain uses TRBV12-3 or TRBV12-4 and TRBJ2-5; perhaps TRBD1 as D (5 bases). The clonotype originates from a human donor in good health (CMV status not recorded). Some clones in this sample may be carry-over from other donors' samples. The sequences come from cultured PBMCs, collected from culture after CMV antigen stimulation. CDR3 nucleotides: TGTGCCAGCAAACCTGGGCCAGGGAAGACCCAGTACTTC. Residues: CASKPGPGKTQYF.